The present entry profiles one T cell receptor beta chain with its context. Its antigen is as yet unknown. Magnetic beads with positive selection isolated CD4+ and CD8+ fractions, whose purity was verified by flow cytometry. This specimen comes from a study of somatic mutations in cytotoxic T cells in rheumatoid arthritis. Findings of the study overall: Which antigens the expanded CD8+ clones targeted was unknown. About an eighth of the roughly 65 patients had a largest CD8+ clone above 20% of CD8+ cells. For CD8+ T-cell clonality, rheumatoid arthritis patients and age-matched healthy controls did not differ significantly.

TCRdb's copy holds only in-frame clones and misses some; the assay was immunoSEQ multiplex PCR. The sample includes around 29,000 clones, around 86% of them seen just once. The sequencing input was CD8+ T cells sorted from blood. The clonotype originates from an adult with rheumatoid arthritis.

Here the CDR3 DNA reads TGTGCCAGCAGCCCGGGGCTCATGAACACTGAAGCTTTCTTT. Its protein is CASSPGLMNTEAFF. The rearrangement joins TRBV5-5 to TRBJ1-1, with D possibly TRBD1 on 5 matching bases. This CDR3 has 14 amino acids. The germline CDR1 and CDR2 sequences are SGHKS and YYEKEE (reference sequence). Trimming left V 4 bases short and J 0 bases short, with 10 bases between. Looking up the rest from reference TRBV5-5 and TRBJ1-1 gives the full variable domain: DAGVTQSPTHLIKTRGQQVTLRCSPISGHKSVSWYQQVLGQGPQFIFQYYEKEERGRGNFPDRFSARQFPNYSSELNVNALLLGDSALYLCASSPGLMNTEAFFGQGTRLTVV.